The 22 T cell receptor beta chains below come from one sample, sequenced in a study of metastatic and nonmetastatic thyroid tumors. Every patient was untreated before thyroid surgery. Via MiXCR, TCRdb re-called the PCR reads. The table includes under 35,000 clones, roughly a fifth detected once. Sequencing was done on a sample of blood. The receptor source for this set is a female donor with papillary thyroid cancer or a benign thyroid nodule (not recorded which). Some clones in this sample may be carry-over from other donors' samples.

This clone was seen more than once but under ten times. CDR3 residues: CASSPQGARLQPQHF. DNA for the CDR3: TGTGCCAGCAGTCCACAGGGGGCGCGGCTTCAGCCCCAGCATTTT. The V call is TRBV28, the J call TRBJ1-5; 9 bases fit TRBD1. V was clipped by 5 bases and J by 6 bases; unmatched bases: 8. CDR1 is MDHEN, CDR2 SYDVKM, per germline. The CDR3 contains 15 residues.

This chain links TRBV19 with TRBJ2-7; 14 nucleotides line up with TRBD2. The V gene's germline CDR1 is LNHDA and CDR2 SQIVND (reference sequence). This CDR3 spans 14 amino acids. Trimming cost V 3 bases and J 5 bases; bases outside gene matches: 0. CDR3 DNA: TGTGCCAGTAGTATGGGACTAGCGGGAGACGAGCAGTACTTC. It is translated as CASSMGLAGDEQYF.

This chain uses TRBV5-1 with TRBJ2-1; 7 bases are shared with TRBD1. V was pared by 4 bases and J by 4 bases, with 8 bases of the junction left unmatched. The V gene's germline CDR1 is SGHRS and CDR2 YFSETQ. This CDR3 is built from 15 residues. Written as DNA, the CDR3 is TGCGCCAGCAGCGGCTCCGGGACAGAGTACAATGAGCAGTTCTTC. Protein sequence: CASSGSGTEYNEQFF.

Sample share makes this clone medium-sized. This sequence joins TRBV19 and TRBJ1-2, with TRBD1 as a possible D gene (6 bases). Germline CDR1 is LNHDA and CDR2 is SQIVND (reference sequence). This CDR3 is built from 15 residues. The V end was cut by 2 bases, the J end by 8 bases, with 18 bases between. The CDR3 spells CASSIRGQGPDGYTF. The CDR3 bases are TGTGCCAGTAGTATAAGGGGACAAGGACCTGACGGCTACACCTTC.

A word on this clone: A clone one base away is much larger, so this may be a read error. The chain joins TRBV5-4 to TRBJ2-1; D is unclear. CDR1 and CDR2 (germline): SGHNT, YYREEE (reference sequence). The CDR3 consists of 16 residues. This CDR3 is CASSLGDLPGPAEQLF. The CDR3 DNA is TGTGCCAGCAGCTTGGGAGACTTGCCCGGACCCGCTGAGCAGCTCTTC.

This clone showed up many times. V and J are TRBV29-1 and TRBJ2-1; no reliable D call. There are 12 residues in the CDR3. V lost 2 bases, J lost 6 bases, and 8 bases lay in between. Germline CDR1 and CDR2: SQVTM and ANQGSEA. The DNA of the CDR3 is TGCAGCGTTGAATCGAACACCAATGAGCAGTTCTTC. This gives the protein CSVESNTNEQFF.

This clone has just a few counts. The V and J genes are TRBV6-1 and TRBJ2-2, with D possibly called TRBD1 or TRBD2 (5 bases each). V lost 6 bases to trimming and J lost 7 bases, with 18 bases between them. The length of the CDR3 is 15 residues. The V gene's germline CDR1 is MNHNS and CDR2 SASEGT. The CDR3 loop reads CASRIEAGASGELFF. CDR3 sequence (DNA): TGTGCCAGCAGAATCGAAGCCGGGGCAAGCGGGGAGCTGTTTTTT.

As to this clone: Sequence at one end of the junction differs from germline and may be a read error. This sequence joins TRBV28 and TRBJ2-5; unclear D gene. The germline gives CDR1 MDHEN, CDR2 SYDVKM. The CDR3 sequence is 11 residues long. The CDR3 loop reads CASSALKNKNF. DNA for the CDR3: TGTGCCAGCAGTGCCCTTAAGAACAAAAACTTC.

This clone was observed a few times. V gene TRBV6-5 combines with J gene TRBJ1-5; 8 bases align to TRBD1. The junction had 6 bases not matched to a gene; V was cut back by 4 bases and J by 7 bases. The germline gives CDR1 MNHEY, CDR2 SVGAGI. The CDR3 totals 14 residues. This chain's CDR3 is CASSSGGSWQPQHF. CDR3 sequence (DNA): TGTGCCAGCAGTTCAGGGGGCTCGTGGCAGCCCCAGCATTTT.

This clone has a count of ten or more. The V and J genes are TRBV7-2 and TRBJ1-2; weak D call: TRBD1 (5 bases). V lost 4 bases to trimming and J lost 0 bases, with 12 bases between them. This CDR3 spans 15 amino acids. CDR1 SGHTA and CDR2 FQGNSA come from the germline V gene. The CDR3 DNA reads TGTGCCAGCAGCTACAGGCGGGAGACTAACTATGGCTACACCTTC. Residues: CASSYRRETNYGYTF. Combining the CDR3 with reference TRBV7-2 and TRBJ1-2 gives the whole variable domain GAGVSQSPSNKVTEKGKDVELRCDPISGHTALYWYRQSLGQGLEFLIYFQGNSAPDKSGLPSDRFSAERTGGSVSTLTIQRTQQEDSAVYLCASSYRRETNYGYTFGSGTRLTVV.

This clone is labeled as medium-sized. This CDR3 reads CASSGNGAGYNSPLHF. DNA of the CDR3: TGTGCCAGCAGTGGGAATGGGGCAGGCTATAATTCACCCCTCCACTTT. The chain employs TRBV6-1 and TRBJ1-6, with D perhaps matching TRBD1 (5 bases). This CDR3 is 16 amino acids long. Germline CDR1 is MNHNS and CDR2 is SASEGT. Trimming pared 4 bases from V and 3 bases from J, leaving 13 bases between.

This clone was detected a few times. A read error may explain this, as a much larger clone is one base away. The same CDR3 can be traced to other DNA sequences in this sample. This chain's CDR3 is CASSLALTSGLTDTQYF. In DNA form, the CDR3 reads TGCGCCAGCAGCTTGGCCCTAACTAGCGGGCTTACGGATACGCAGTATTTT. V is TRBV5-1 and J is TRBJ2-3; 9 nucleotides match TRBD2. The CDR3 is 17 amino acids. From germline, CDR1 is SGHRS and CDR2 YFSETQ. Unmatched junction bases numbered 11, after V lost 0 bases and J lost 6 bases.

Relative to its sample, this clone is medium-sized. The chain uses TRBV19 and TRBJ1-5; weak D call: TRBD1 (5 bases). CDR1 LNHDA and CDR2 SQIVND come from the germline V gene (reference sequence). The V and J ends lost 5 bases and 6 bases respectively, with 11 bases between them. This CDR3 is 13 amino acids long. Here the CDR3 reads CASSGGFGQPQHF. The CDR3 DNA sequence: TGTGCCAGTAGTGGGGGGTTTGGTCAGCCCCAGCATTTT. Supplemented by reference TRBV19 and TRBJ1-5, the full variable domain reads DGGITQSPKYLFRKEGQNVTLSCEQNLNHDAMYWYRQDPGQGLRLIYYSQIVNDFQKGDIAEGYSVSREKKESFPLTVTSAQKNPTAFYLCASSGGFGQPQHFGDGTRLSIL.

As for this clone: It is likely a read error, because the conserved phenylalanine at the end of the CDR3 is missing. The chain couples TRBV20-1 to TRBJ2-7, with a possible D match to TRBD2 (6 bases). The CDR3 has 15 amino acids. V was shortened by 3 bases and J by 4 bases, with 19 bases between the two germline ends. Germline values: CDR1 DFQATT, CDR2 SNEGSKA (reference sequence). CDR3 amino acids: CSARVVTGLSYEQYL. The CDR3 DNA reads as TGCAGTGCTAGGGTAGTTACGGGACTCTCATACGAGCAGTACCTC.

The chain is built from TRBV19 and TRBJ2-7, with a tentative D call TRBD2 (6 bases). The CDR3 has 16 residues. Between the trimmed V and J ends, which lost 4 bases and 5 bases, there was a span of 21 bases. Germline-derived CDR1 and CDR2 are LNHDA and SQIVND (reference sequence). CDR3 sequence reads: CASSTAQVSGGDEQYF. As DNA, the CDR3 is TGTGCCAGTAGTACTGCCCAGGTCTCCGGGGGAGACGAGCAGTACTTC.

V usage is TRBV20-1 and J usage is TRBJ1-6; no reliable D call. Germline V gives CDR1 DFQATT, CDR2 SNEGSKA (reference sequence). Trimming shortened V by 3 bases and J by 5 bases, and 14 bases separated the two germline ends. CDR3 size: 15 residues. In nucleotides, the CDR3 is TGCAGTGCTAGGGGTCTTCAGGCAAATAATTCACCCCTCCACTTT. Amino acids: CSARGLQANNSPLHF.

This clone was seen ten or more times. The V call is TRBV19, the J call TRBJ1-4; a possible D gene is TRBD1 (6 bases). Germline V CDR1 and CDR2: LNHDA, SQIVND (reference sequence). The V end was cut by 7 bases, the J end by 8 bases, with 20 bases between. The CDR3 covers 15 residues. The CDR3 DNA follows: TGTGCCAGTACCCCCGGGGGACACGCAAAGGAAAAACTGTTTTTT. Its translation is CASTPGGHAKEKLFF.

This clone was detected many times. A much larger clone differs from this one at a single base, so this may be a read error. The CDR3 loop is CASRGSGANVLTF. The CDR3 DNA sequence: TGTGCCAGCCGAGGGTCTGGGGCCAACGTCCTGACTTTC. The chain combines TRBV6-1 with TRBJ2-6, with D maybe TRBD2 (5 bases). V lost 8 bases and J lost 1, with 6 bases in between. From germline, CDR1 is MNHNS and CDR2 SASEGT. The CDR3 is made up of 13 amino acids.

This clone was observed many times. The chain uses TRBV2 and TRBJ2-7; D call uncertain. The CDR3 contains 16 residues. With 8 bases removed from V and 5 bases from J, the gap between germline ends came to 25 bases. The germline CDR1 and CDR2 sequences are SNHLY and FYNNEI. DNA of the CDR3: TGTGCCAGCCAAAGAGAAAGCCGGACGTTAGGAAACGAGCAGTACTTC. Its protein product is CASQRESRTLGNEQYF.

This clone was observed many times. The rearrangement uses TRBV5-1 and TRBJ1-3; TRBD1 matches at 10 bases. This CDR3 has 20 amino acids. Germline trimming cut 3 bases from V and 2 bases from J; bases unmatched to any gene: 17. Germline lookup yields CDR1 SGHRS and CDR2 YFSETQ. CDR3 nucleotide sequence: TGCGCCAGCAGCTCAAATACCGGGACAGGGGAAATAGCGGCTGGAAACACCATATATTTT. Residues: CASSSNTGTGEIAAGNTIYF.

This clone was observed many times. The genes are TRBV10-3 and TRBJ1-2, with 10 nucleotides matching TRBD1. The CDR3 runs 14 residues. J lost 7 bases, V lost 2 bases, and 4 bases had no gene match. CDR1 is ENHRY, CDR2 SYGVKD, per germline. CDR3 sequence: CAISERGTGVGYTF. CDR3 nucleotides: TGTGCCATCAGTGAGCGTGGGACAGGGGTTGGCTACACCTTC.

This clone has only a few counts. This clone may be a read error of a much larger clone one base away. V usage is TRBV7-9 and J usage is TRBJ2-5; possible D gene TRBD1, 6 bases. The CDR3 is 13 amino acids. Germline V gene sequence: CDR1 SEHNR, CDR2 FQNEAQ (reference sequence). The CDR3 loop reads CASSSGHQETQHF. The CDR3 region has the DNA TGTGCCAGCAGCTCGGGACACCAAGAGACCCAGCACTTC.